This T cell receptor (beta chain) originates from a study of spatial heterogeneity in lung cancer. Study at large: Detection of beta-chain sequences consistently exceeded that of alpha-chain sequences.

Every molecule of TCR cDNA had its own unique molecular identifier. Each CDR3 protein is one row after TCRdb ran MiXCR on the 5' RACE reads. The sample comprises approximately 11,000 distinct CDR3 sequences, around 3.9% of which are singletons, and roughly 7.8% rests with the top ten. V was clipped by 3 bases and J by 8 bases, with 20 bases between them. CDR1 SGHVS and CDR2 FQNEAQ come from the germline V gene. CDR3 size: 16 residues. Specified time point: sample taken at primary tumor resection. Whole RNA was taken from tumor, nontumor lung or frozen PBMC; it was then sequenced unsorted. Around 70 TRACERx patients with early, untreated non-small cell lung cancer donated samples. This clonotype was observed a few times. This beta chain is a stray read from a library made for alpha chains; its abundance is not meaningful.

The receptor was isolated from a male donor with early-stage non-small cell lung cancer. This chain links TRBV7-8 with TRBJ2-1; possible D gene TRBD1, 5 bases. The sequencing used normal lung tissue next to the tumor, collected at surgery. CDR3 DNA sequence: TGTGCCAGCAGCTTTAGTAGTGTCAGGGCGAGAGATGAGCAGTTCTTC. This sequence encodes CASSFSSVRARDEQFF.